One sample yielded the 7 T cell receptor beta chains listed below, sequenced in a study of CD8 T cells in ankylosing spondylitis. From the 5' RACE reads, TCRdb called clonotypes with MiXCR, one entry per CDR3 protein. The sample has 36,000 or so distinct CDR3 sequences; around 15% are singletons. The sample taken for sequencing was synovial fluid, either unsorted or a sorted T cell fraction (not recorded which). All receptors come from a male donor with ankylosing spondylitis.

This clonotype was detected ten times or more. The chain has TRBV6-2 or TRBV6-3 and TRBJ2-1, with D maybe TRBD2 (5 bases). The CDR3 is 16 amino acids. V shed 5 bases and J shed 7 bases, with 21 bases lying between them. The V gene's germline CDR1 is MNHEY and CDR2 SVGEGT. The CDR3 region is CASSPTPSRLRNEQFF. As DNA, the CDR3 is TGTGCCAGCAGTCCCACCCCTAGCCGATTGAGGAATGAGCAGTTCTTC.

This clonotype was observed a handful of times. In DNA form, the CDR3 reads TGTGCCTGGAGTGCTACCGGGACTTGGGGCTACACCTTC. It yields the protein CAWSATGTWGYTF. V gene TRBV30 combines with J gene TRBJ1-2; D might be TRBD1 (5 bases). CDR1 is GTSNPN and CDR2 is SVGIG in the germline V gene (reference sequence). The CDR3 covers 13 residues. Trimming stripped 1 base from V and 8 bases from J, with 14 bases between.

This clonotype was found a few times. The rearrangement joins TRBV28 to TRBJ2-2, with 9 bases matching TRBD2. V trimming: 7 bases; J trimming: 6 bases; junction bases outside the gene matches: 12. Germline CDR1 MDHEN, CDR2 SYDVKM. The CDR3 length is 16 residues. DNA for the CDR3: TGTGCCAGCATTGCGGGGTCAGCGGGAGGTCCCGGGGAGCTGTTTTTT. Its translation: CASIAGSAGGPGELFF.

V is TRBV3-1 and J is TRBJ2-1, with 10 bases that match TRBD2. The CDR3 runs to 15 residues. The trim removed 3 bases at V and 3 bases at J, leaving 2 bases unmatched. Germline V lookup: CDR1 LGHDT, CDR2 YNNKEL (reference sequence). This CDR3 is CASSHWTSGYNEQFF. CDR3 nucleotide sequence: TGTGCCAGCAGCCATTGGACTAGCGGCTACAATGAGCAGTTCTTC.

This clonotype has ten or more counts. The rearrangement joins TRBV5-1 to TRBJ1-5; D ambiguous. Trimming removed 0 bases from V and 4 bases from J, with 11 bases in between. The CDR3 runs to 15 residues. From germline, CDR1 is SGHRS and CDR2 YFSETQ. The CDR3 DNA reads TGCGCCAGCAGCTTGGGTTTCGGCTGGAATCAGCCCCAGCATTTT. The encoded protein is CASSLGFGWNQPQHF.

At least ten counts were recorded for this clonotype. The rearrangement links TRBV27 to TRBJ2-1; 8 bases fit TRBD2. With V trimmed by 5 bases and J by 0 bases, 6 bases remained unmatched. This CDR3 spans 16 amino acids. Germline lookup yields CDR1 MNHEY and CDR2 SMNVEV (reference sequence). Here the CDR3 DNA reads TGTGCCAGCAGTAAAGCGGGGGCCACCTCCTACAATGAGCAGTTCTTC. Residues: CASSKAGATSYNEQFF.

The V call is TRBV4-2, the J call TRBJ1-6; TRBD1 aligns across 7 bases. The germline gives CDR1 LGHNA, CDR2 YNFKEQ. Trimming cost V 0 bases and J 7 bases; bases outside gene matches: 9. The CDR3 has 17 residues. CDR3: CASSQEVNRGRNSPLHF. The CDR3 DNA sequence: TGTGCCAGCAGCCAAGAGGTTAACAGGGGAAGGAATTCACCCCTCCACTTT.